This record concerns one TCR beta chain sequence. Its target is unknown. The time point was: approximately 12 months of natalizumab therapy. This specimen belongs to a study of multiple sclerosis patients with progressive multifocal leukoencephalopathy. This CDR3 region has 15 residues. Per the germline V gene, CDR1 is MGHDK and CDR2 is SYGVNS. V was trimmed by 4 bases and J by 2 bases, leaving 15 bases between them. Repertoires were generated with immunoSEQ multiplex PCR, while TCRdb's copy carries only in-frame clones and drops some. Here the sample spans around 30,000 clones, 90% being singletons. Study-wide findings and caveats: PML-onset expanded TRB clones were detectable before and during natalizumab therapy. In most PML patients, TRB repertoires appeared less diverse by entropy. At PML onset, no shared TRBV or TRBJ gene usage was seen. The findings' link to JC virus versus immunocompromise remained uncertain.

The sequence derives from a human donor with multiple sclerosis. V is TRBV25-1 and J is TRBJ2-7, with a possible D match to TRBD1 (5 bases). Sequences were derived from PBMCs, sampled from a patient treated with natalizumab. This chain's CDR3 is CASSGDSLDPYEQYF. In DNA form, the CDR3 reads TGTGCCAGCAGTGGTGACAGCCTCGACCCCTACGAGCAGTACTTC.